One and the same sample provided the 30 T cell receptor beta chains below, sequenced in a study of cytomegalovirus exposure and HLA in healthy donors (TCRdb year 2017). Library preparation used the immunoSEQ multiplex PCR assay. A mixture of 60 forward primers for TCR Vbeta segments and 13 reverse primers for TCR Jbeta segments was used in the multiplex PCR. TCRdb limited this immuneACCESS table to in-frame rearrangements with V and J called. A share of clones is missing; checked studies link under half to unresolved V genes, and the rest is unexplained. Across this sample there are just over 150,000 clones, with roughly three quarters seen only once. Roughly 6.6% of the sample lies in the top ten. Sequencing input: PBMCs. Receptors originate from a man between 35 and 55 years old in good health and CMV-seropositive.

This chain uses TRBV9 with TRBJ1-2; D is perhaps TRBD1 (6 bases). This CDR3 contains 14 residues. Germline CDR1 reads SGDLS; CDR2 reads YYNGEE. Trimming removed 4 bases from V and 6 bases from J, with 16 bases in between. CDR3 bases: TGTGCCAGCAGCCCGTTTGGGGGCCTAGATGGCTACACCTTC. It is translated as CASSPFGGLDGYTF.

J is TRBJ1-1 and V is TRBV4-2; TRBD1 aligns across 8 bases. Germline V gene lookup returns CDR1 LGHNA and CDR2 YNFKEQ. With 4 bases clipped from V and 5 bases from J, the junction kept 12 bases outside the gene matches. CDR3 length: 16 residues. In DNA, the CDR3 is TGTGCCAGCAGCCCCCGGTCCGAGACAGGGGAAACTGAAGCTTTCTTT. It yields the protein CASSPRSETGETEAFF.

V and J are TRBV7-2 and TRBJ1-2; 11 bases are a match to TRBD1. The CDR3 has 13 amino acids. V was clipped by 5 bases and J by 8 bases; unmatched bases: 4. The germline gives CDR1 SGHTA, CDR2 FQGNSA. The CDR3 nucleotides read TGTGCCAGCAGCCTAGGGACAGGGGGAGGCTACACCTTC. This encodes CASSLGTGGGYTF.

The chain employs TRBV6-5 and TRBJ2-7, with 9 positions matching TRBD1. V shed 0 bases, J shed 1 base, and the junction held 1 base outside the gene matches. Germline V lookup: CDR1 MNHEY, CDR2 SVGAGI. The CDR3 extends over 15 amino acids. Written as DNA, the CDR3 is TGTGCCAGCAGTTACTCGGACAGGGGATCCTACGAGCAGTACTTC. This sequence encodes CASSYSDRGSYEQYF.

This sequence joins TRBV27 and TRBJ1-3; 7 nucleotides match TRBD1. Germline V gene data show CDR1 as MNHEY and CDR2 as SMNVEV (reference sequence). V gave up 4 bases and J gave up 4 bases; unmatched junction bases: 10. This CDR3 contains 16 residues. CDR3 coding DNA: TGTGCCAGCAGTTCCCAGACAGGGAATTCGGGAAACACCATATATTTT. It specifies CASSSQTGNSGNTIYF.

For this clone: Other nucleotide sequences from this sample produce the same CDR3. V and J are TRBV7-2 and TRBJ2-5; D is ambiguous. There are 14 residues in the CDR3. Germline CDR1 reads SGHTA; CDR2 reads FQGNSA. Trimming shortened V by 1 base and J by 0 bases, and 6 bases separated the two germline ends. The CDR3 region has the DNA TGTGCCAGCAGCTTAGGGCAGTACCAAGAGACCCAGTACTTC. This gives the protein CASSLGQYQETQYF. Complete variable domain (other parts from reference TRBV7-2 and TRBJ2-5): GAGVSQSPSNKVTEKGKDVELRCDPISGHTALYWYRQSLGQGLEFLIYFQGNSAPDKSGLPSDRFSAERTGGSVSTLTIQRTQQEDSAVYLCASSLGQYQETQYFGPGTRLLVL.

The chain carries TRBV27 and TRBJ2-5, with D possibly matching TRBD2 (5 bases). The J call may not be correct, given that the DNA end is closer to TRBJ2-7. The CDR3 consists of 17 residues. Per the germline V gene, CDR1 is MNHEY and CDR2 is SMNVEV (reference sequence). The chain's CDR3 is CASSLRADLSGSYEQYF. DNA of the CDR3: TGTGCCAGCAGTTTAAGGGCAGACTTGAGCGGCTCCTACGAGCAGTACTTC.

This clone was counted a single time. The chain uses TRBV10-3 and TRBJ1-4; 7 nucleotides align to TRBD1. Germline values: CDR1 ENHRY, CDR2 SYGVKD. This CDR3 spans 13 amino acids. V shed 0 bases and J 10 bases; nucleotides not matched to a gene: 2. The CDR3 sequence is CAISESSGGKLFF. CDR3 DNA sequence: TGTGCCATCAGTGAGTCTTCAGGGGGAAAACTGTTTTTT.

The chain employs TRBV27 and TRBJ2-7; 8 positions agree with TRBD1. CDR1 and CDR2 (germline): MNHEY, SMNVEV (reference sequence). The ends lost 3 bases at V and 3 bases at J; junction bases unmatched: 4. The CDR3 contains 14 residues. CDR3 coding DNA: TGTGCCAGCAGTTTCGACAGGGGAAACTACGAGCAGTACTTC. Translation: CASSFDRGNYEQYF.

The chain links TRBV15 to TRBJ2-5; weak D call: TRBD2 (6 bases). From germline, CDR1 is LNHNV and CDR2 YYDKDF (reference sequence). The length of the CDR3 is 16 residues. V was shortened by 5 bases and J by 5 bases, with 21 bases between the two germline ends. The CDR3 loop is CATSRGLDPLRETQYF. In DNA, the CDR3 is TGTGCCACCAGCCGGGGACTCGACCCACTTAGGGAGACCCAGTACTTC.

This chain links TRBV19 with TRBJ2-7; TRBD1 matches 7 bases. V dropped 10 bases and J dropped 5; count of bases not matched to a gene: 14. The CDR3 has 14 residues. CDR1 and CDR2 (germline): LNHDA, SQIVND (reference sequence). CDR3 in DNA: TGTGCCACCCGGAAGACAGGGTTTTCCCACGAGCAGTACTTC. It specifies CATRKTGFSHEQYF.

This chain links TRBV29-1 with TRBJ2-5, with 7 positions matching TRBD1. The ends lost 1 base at V and 2 bases at J; junction bases unmatched: 1. Germline V lookup: CDR1 SQVTM, CDR2 ANQGSEA. This CDR3 region has 13 residues. DNA for the CDR3: TGCAGCGTTGAAGGCAGGGGGCAAGAGACCCAGTACTTC. This translates into CSVEGRGQETQYF.

The rearrangement uses TRBV4-3 and TRBJ1-1; D might be TRBD1 (5 bases). The CDR3 length is 13 residues. Germline CDR1 and CDR2: LGHNA and YSLEER. V was clipped by 0 bases and J by 6 bases, with 8 bases between them. DNA of the CDR3: TGCGCCAGCAGCCAAGAACGGGGGTCTGAAGCTTTCTTT. As protein: CASSQERGSEAFF.

This chain links TRBV5-4 with TRBJ2-1; 14 bases align to TRBD2. J gave up 15 bases and V 3 bases, and 11 bases lay outside the gene matches. Germline CDR1 and CDR2: SGHNT and YYREEE (reference sequence). The CDR3 spans 15 residues. In DNA form, the CDR3 reads TGTGCCAGCAGCTATCGACTAGCGGGGGGGCGAGAACCGTTCTTC. It yields the protein CASSYRLAGGREPFF.

This clone was counted between two and nine times. The chain is built from TRBV5-8 and TRBJ2-6, with D unclear. The germline V gene has CDR1 SGHTS and CDR2 YDEGEE. Deletions cut 1 base from V and 0 bases from J, with 5 bases between. CDR3 length: 15 amino acids. CDR3 in amino acids: CASSLSGSGANVLTF. The CDR3 coding sequence is TGTGCCAGCAGCTTGTCGGGCTCTGGGGCCAACGTCCTGACTTTC.

The J gene is TRBJ1-2, the V gene TRBV7-8; perhaps TRBD1 as D (6 bases). Germline CDR1 and CDR2: SGHVS and FQNEAQ. This CDR3 has 16 amino acids. V was pared by 5 bases and J by 8 bases, with 24 bases between. The CDR3 DNA is TGTGCCAGCAGCCCCCTAAGGGAGAACAGGGAAGAAGGCTACACCTTC. Its protein product is CASSPLRENREEGYTF.

This clone showed up just a few times. This chain connects TRBV9 to TRBJ2-5; D is possibly TRBD2 (6 bases). Germline V CDR1 and CDR2: SGDLS, YYNGEE. V lost 4 bases to trimming and J lost 1 base, with 14 bases between them. CDR3 length equals 15 residues. The CDR3 nucleotides are TGTGCCAGCAGCTCGGGACTGTCCATCCAAGAGACCCAGTACTTC. Amino acid sequence: CASSSGLSIQETQYF.

The chain carries TRBV7-9 and TRBJ1-1; TRBD1 is a possible D gene (6 bases). In germline, CDR1 is SEHNR, CDR2 FQNEAQ (reference sequence). The CDR3 consists of 15 residues. The germline V and J ends were trimmed by 4 bases and 5 bases, with 17 bases remaining between them. The CDR3 region has the DNA TGTGCCAGCAGCTCCCCCCGGGACACTTTGACTGAAGCTTTCTTT. This codes for CASSSPRDTLTEAFF.

The rearrangement uses TRBV6-5 and TRBJ2-1; the D is unclear. Trimming removed 0 bases at V and 0 bases at J, with 3 bases between. Germline-derived CDR1 and CDR2 are MNHEY and SVGAGI. This CDR3 is built from 14 residues. The CDR3 region has the DNA TGTGCCAGCAGTTACTCCCGCTCCTACAATGAGCAGTTCTTC. It translates to CASSYSRSYNEQFF.

At least ten counts were recorded for this clone. The rearrangement links TRBV19 to TRBJ1-2; 7 bases align to TRBD1. CDR1 is LNHDA, CDR2 SQIVND, per germline (reference sequence). The CDR3 runs to 15 residues. Losses at the gene ends were 5 bases for V and 4 bases for J; bases not matched to a gene: 10. In DNA, the CDR3 is TGTGCCAGTAGTCCTCAAAGGACAGGCCCCTATGGCTACACCTTC. Translating it yields CASSPQRTGPYGYTF.

V usage is TRBV30 and J usage is TRBJ1-6, with D hard to call. Trimming shortened V by 4 bases and J by 8 bases, and 12 bases separated the two germline ends. Per the germline V gene, CDR1 is GTSNPN and CDR2 is SVGIG (reference sequence). This CDR3 has 13 amino acids. DNA for the CDR3: TGTGCCTGGAAGAGGGCAGGAGATTCACCCCTCCACTTT. It specifies CAWKRAGDSPLHF. Supplemented by reference TRBV30 and TRBJ1-6, the full variable domain reads SQTIHQWPATLVQPVGSPLSLECTVEGTSNPNLYWYRQAAGRGLQLLFYSVGIGQISSEVPQNLSASRPQDRQFILSSKKLLLSDSGFYLCAWKRAGDSPLHFGNGTRLTVT.

The CDR3 sequence: CASSRGQGYYEQYF. As DNA, the CDR3 is TGTGCCAGCAGCAGGGGACAGGGCTACTACGAGCAGTACTTC. This chain uses TRBV9 with TRBJ2-7, with TRBD1 matching over 9 bases. Germline trimming cut 4 bases from V and 3 bases from J; bases unmatched to any gene: 5. CDR1 SGDLS and CDR2 YYNGEE come from the germline V gene. The CDR3 runs 14 residues.

The rearrangement joins TRBV9 to TRBJ2-2; possible D gene TRBD2, 5 bases. Trimming removed 0 bases from V and 6 bases from J, with 6 bases in between. The CDR3 loop spans 13 amino acids. Germline-derived CDR1 and CDR2 are SGDLS and YYNGEE. The CDR3 nucleotides read TGTGCCAGCAGCGTAGAGGAGGCCGGGGAGCTGTTTTTT. Residues: CASSVEEAGELFF.

The sample holds a few counts of this clone. The chain combines TRBV6-6 with TRBJ2-1, with D possibly being TRBD2 (6 bases). Between the trimmed V and J ends, which lost 10 bases and 8 bases, there was a span of 12 bases. The CDR3 sequence is 11 residues long. In germline, CDR1 is MNHNY, CDR2 SVGAGI (reference sequence). The CDR3, as DNA: TGTGCCATTACTATAGCGGATGAGCAGTTCTTC. It codes for CAITIADEQFF.

In nucleotides, the CDR3 is TGCGCCAGCAGCTTGGAGGGACAGGGTGCCGGGGAGCTGTTTTTT. Residues: CASSLEGQGAGELFF. J is TRBJ2-2 and V is TRBV5-1, with 9 bases identical to TRBD1. V gave up 0 bases and J gave up 6 bases; unmatched junction bases: 3. The CDR3 contains 15 residues. Germline V gives CDR1 SGHRS, CDR2 YFSETQ. The complete variable domain, with remaining parts taken from reference TRBV5-1 and TRBJ2-2, reads KAGVTQTPRYLIKTRGQQVTLSCSPISGHRSVSWYQQTPGQGLQFLFEYFSETQRNKGNFPGRFSGRQFSNSRSEMNVSTLELGDSALYLCASSLEGQGAGELFFGEGSRLTVL.

The chain has TRBV6-5 and TRBJ1-2; D remains unclear. Germline CDR1 reads MNHEY; CDR2 reads SVGAGI. CDR3 length equals 14 residues. The V end lost 6 bases, the J end lost 2 bases, and 13 bases lay between the germline ends. The CDR3 loop reads CASSSSAGNYGYTF. The CDR3, as DNA: TGTGCCAGCAGCTCCTCCGCGGGGAACTATGGCTACACCTTC.

The chain joins TRBV7-3 to TRBJ2-3; maybe TRBD2 (5 bases). This CDR3 comprises 14 residues. The V gene lost 1 base and the J gene lost 5 bases, with 10 bases spanning the gap. Germline CDR1 SGHTA, CDR2 FQGTGA. CDR3 in amino acids: CASSLRQRGDTQYF. CDR3 DNA: TGTGCCAGCAGCTTAAGACAACGGGGAGATACGCAGTATTTT.

The chain carries TRBV5-4 and TRBJ1-1; D gene uncertain. The germline CDR1 and CDR2 sequences are SGHNT and YYREEE (reference sequence). V shed 0 bases and J shed 3 bases, with 6 bases lying between them. This CDR3 comprises 13 residues. The CDR3 loop is CASSLGTDTEAFF. The CDR3 DNA is TGTGCCAGCAGCTTGGGTACAGACACTGAAGCTTTCTTT.

The sample holds one count of this clone. J is TRBJ2-3 and V is TRBV7-8, with 8 positions matching TRBD2. V was clipped by 5 bases and J by 2 bases; unmatched bases: 18. Germline V lookup: CDR1 SGHVS, CDR2 FQNEAQ. The CDR3 totals 19 residues. Here the CDR3 DNA reads TGTGCCAGCAGCCCCCGTAAGGCGCGGGGGGCCCACATCACAGATACGCAGTATTTT. Amino acid sequence: CASSPRKARGAHITDTQYF.

This clone has only one observation. This chain uses TRBV5-1 with TRBJ2-1; TRBD1 is a possible D gene (6 bases). This CDR3 contains 15 residues. Looked up from germline, CDR1 is SGHRS and CDR2 is YFSETQ. Trimming shortened V by 3 bases and J by 2 bases, and 12 bases separated the two germline ends. In DNA, the CDR3 is TGCGCCAGCAGCTCCGGGACACGAGCCTACAATGAGCAGTTCTTC. It is translated as CASSSGTRAYNEQFF.